This TCR beta chain was documented in a study of T cell repertoires in cytomegalovirus infection. Study-wide context: Indicated by public TCR beta signatures were CMV infection and matching HLA type. Findings of the study overall: CMV-specific TCR beta clonotypes restricted by HLA-C were the ones dominating the ex vivo response.

From the reads, TCRdb called clonotypes with MiXCR, one entry per CDR3 protein. The sample contains some 200,000 distinct CDR3 sequences, roughly 9% of which appear only once. This clonotype appeared many times. Antigen: not known. The CDR3 totals 14 residues. The germline CDR1 and CDR2 sequences are SEHNR and FQNEAQ (reference sequence). The V gene end was trimmed by 5 bases and the J gene end by 6 bases; junction bases not matched to a gene: 9. Sequencing was performed on PBMCs. This chain connects TRBV7-9 to TRBJ2-5, with 7 bases matching TRBD1. This clonotype was obtained from a human donor in good health (CMV status not recorded). Some clones in this sample may be carry-over from other donors' samples. This CDR3 reads CASSGTGAEKTQYF. DNA of the CDR3: TGTGCCAGCAGCGGCACAGGGGCGGAGAAGACCCAGTACTTC.